This note documents a single T cell receptor (beta chain) sequence. This clone has ten or more counts. This receptor's antigen is unknown. No base quality information exists; no much larger clone differs at one position. The CDR1 and CDR2 encoded by the germline V gene (reference sequence) are GTSNPN and SVGIG. Trimming takes 4 bases off V and 6 bases off J; junction bases not matched to a gene: 13. The CDR3 runs 18 residues from the cysteine to the phenylalanine. Only the CDR3 region is kept as DNA, spanning 54 bases read in frame from base 1. Library preparation employed PCR. The sequencer listed for this sample is Illumina HiSeq 4000. High-throughput sequencing was used to profile the TCR beta-chain CDR3 region of every patient. Under the source paper's analysis protocol: CDR3 differences across clinicopathological groups were used to build a classifier for discriminating distant-metastatic papillary thyroid cancer patients. The Shannon index was used to assess repertoire diversity, and the Morisita-Horn index was used to assess tumor-blood repertoire similarity. TCRdb applied fastp at Q25 and MiXCR to the public reads, then kept only in-frame beta chains. The V and J calls were not made by the authors but by TCRdb's processing. This sample is represented by tens of thousands of clones; around 18% of them were singletons. 21% of the sample comes from the top ten.

Before undergoing thyroid surgery, none of the patients had been given any kind of treatment. Using T-cell receptor beta sequencing, the study looked back at clinical samples from patients collected from about 2011 to 2018. The data belong to a study of metastatic and nonmetastatic thyroid tumors (dated by TCRdb to about 2020). About the study as a whole: Repertoires from peripheral blood and from tumor or nodule tissue samples of malignant and benign thyroid patients were compared.

The investigation overall reported the following: In both blood and tumor samples, malignant tumors were reported to have significantly higher TCR beta diversity than benign nodules.

The sample comprised blood. The V and J genes are TRBV30 and TRBJ2-1, with 15 junctional bases fitting TRBD2. The receptor was derived from a male donor with papillary thyroid cancer or a benign thyroid nodule (not recorded which). Some clones in this sample may be carry-over from other donors' samples. The sequence in DNA is TGTGCCTGGACGAGGCCGGGACTAGCGGGAGGACCCACCAATGAGCAGTTCTTC. Translated, this gives CAWTRPGLAGGPTNEQFF.